Listed here is a single T cell receptor beta chain. The ends lost 4 bases at V and 7 bases at J; junction bases unmatched: 16. The CDR3 covers 17 residues. Germline V gene data show CDR1 as LGHDT and CDR2 as YNNKEL (reference sequence). The data were taken from a study of control samples from healthy donors and cancer patients. Repertoires were generated with immunoSEQ multiplex PCR, while TCRdb's copy carries only in-frame clones and drops some. Seen here are some 150,000 clones, around 94% observed once, and the top ten hold around 14%. The TCR sequence derives from a man between 60 and 75 years old with colorectal cancer. The sample was PBMCs. J is TRBJ1-2 and V is TRBV3-1 (or the pseudogene TRBV3-2); TRBD1 matches at 9 bases. The CDR3 reads CASSPGTGSVGGPGYTF. The CDR3 DNA is TGTGCCAGCAGCCCCGGGACAGGGTCTGTTGGTGGGCCTGGCTACACCTTC.